This TCR beta chain derives from a study of immune evolution from preneoplasia to lung adenocarcinoma. Findings of the study overall: Normal lung had the highest top T cell clone frequencies.

As regards this clone: What it binds is not known.

The assay was immunoSEQ multiplex PCR, and TCRdb's table has in-frame clones only and misses some. The sample yields about 7,000 clones, around 80% seen once. The sequence was obtained from a person aged 60 to 80 with lung adenocarcinoma. The sample taken for sequencing was FFPE adjacent normal lung tissue.

The CDR3 nucleotides are TGTGCCATCAGTGATCCCGGACTAGCGGAGATTCAAGAGACCCAGTACTTC. Translation: CAISDPGLAEIQETQYF. The rearrangement joins TRBV10-3 to TRBJ2-5; 10 nucleotides align to TRBD2. The CDR3 consists of 17 residues. Losses at the gene ends were 3 bases for V and 2 bases for J; bases not matched to a gene: 9. Germline loops: CDR1 ENHRY, CDR2 SYGVKD.